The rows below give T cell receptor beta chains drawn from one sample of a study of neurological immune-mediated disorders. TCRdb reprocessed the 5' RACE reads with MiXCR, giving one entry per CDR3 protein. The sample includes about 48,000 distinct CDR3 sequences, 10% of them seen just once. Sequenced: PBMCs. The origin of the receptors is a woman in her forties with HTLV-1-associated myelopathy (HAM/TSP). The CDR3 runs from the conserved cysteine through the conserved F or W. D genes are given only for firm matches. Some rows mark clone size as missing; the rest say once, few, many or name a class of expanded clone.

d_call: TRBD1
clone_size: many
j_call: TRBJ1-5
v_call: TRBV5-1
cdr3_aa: CASSLGDRVNQPQHF
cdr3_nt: TGCGCCAGCAGCTTGGGGGACAGGGTAAATCAGCCCCAGCATTTT

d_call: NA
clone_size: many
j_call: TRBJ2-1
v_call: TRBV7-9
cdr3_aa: CASTDAGTYNEQFF
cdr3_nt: TGTGCCAGCACCGATGCGGGGACCTACAATGAGCAGTTCTTC

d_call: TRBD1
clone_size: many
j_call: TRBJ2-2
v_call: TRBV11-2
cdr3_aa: CASSLWTGGGTGELFF
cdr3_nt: TGTGCCAGCAGCTTGTGGACAGGGGGAGGAACCGGGGAGCTGTTTTTT

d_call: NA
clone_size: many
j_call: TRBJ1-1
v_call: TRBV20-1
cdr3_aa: CSASIPGRNTEAFF
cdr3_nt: TGCAGTGCTAGTATCCCGGGTCGGAACACTGAAGCTTTCTTT

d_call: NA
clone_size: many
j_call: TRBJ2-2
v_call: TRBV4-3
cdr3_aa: CASSQEEYIEGGLGTGELFF
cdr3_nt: TGCGCCAGCAGCCAAGAGGAATACATTGAGGGGGGCTTGGGCACCGGGGAGCTGTTTTTT

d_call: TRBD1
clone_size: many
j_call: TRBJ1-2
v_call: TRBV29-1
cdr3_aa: CSVDNWTGGGYTF
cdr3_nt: TGCAGCGTTGATAACTGGACAGGTGGTGGCTACACCTTC

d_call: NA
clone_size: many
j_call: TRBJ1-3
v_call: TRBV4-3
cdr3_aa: CASSQGVASGNTIYF
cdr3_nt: TGCGCCAGCAGCCAGGGGGTCGCCTCTGGAAACACCATATATTTT

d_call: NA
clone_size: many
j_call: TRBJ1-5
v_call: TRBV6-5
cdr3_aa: CASRGGGLQPQHF
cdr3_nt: TGTGCCAGCAGAGGGGGGGGGCTTCAGCCCCAGCATTTT

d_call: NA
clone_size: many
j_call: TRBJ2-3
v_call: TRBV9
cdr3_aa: CASSPEGRDTQYF
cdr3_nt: TGTGCCAGCAGCCCCGAAGGGAGAGATACGCAGTATTTT

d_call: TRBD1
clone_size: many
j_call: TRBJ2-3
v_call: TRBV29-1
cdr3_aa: CSGIQGSDTQYF
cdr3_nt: TGCAGCGGTATACAGGGGTCAGATACGCAGTATTTT

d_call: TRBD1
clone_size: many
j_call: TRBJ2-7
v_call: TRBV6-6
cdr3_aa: CASRNPGQGKGSFPGQYF
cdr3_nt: TGTGCCAGCAGGAACCCGGGACAGGGAAAGGGGTCGTTCCCGGGGCAGTACTTC

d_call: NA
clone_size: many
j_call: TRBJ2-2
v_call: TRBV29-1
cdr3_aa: CSVVTGGPTGELFF
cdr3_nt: TGCAGCGTTGTTACCGGGGGTCCCACCGGGGAGCTGTTTTTT

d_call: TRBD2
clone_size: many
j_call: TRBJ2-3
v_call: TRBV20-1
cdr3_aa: CSAPDSLRGGVVDTQYF
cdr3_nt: TGCAGTGCTCCAGACTCACTCCGGGGAGGGGTTGTAGATACGCAGTATTTT

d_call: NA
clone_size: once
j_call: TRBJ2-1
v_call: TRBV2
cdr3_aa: CASSEGGLEQFF
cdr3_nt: TGTGCCAGCAGTGAAGGTGGTCTAGAGCAGTTCTTC

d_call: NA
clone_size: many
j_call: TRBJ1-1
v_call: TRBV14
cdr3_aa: CASSLGVGNTEAFF
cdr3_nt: TGTGCCAGCAGCCTCGGAGTTGGGAACACTGAAGCTTTCTTT

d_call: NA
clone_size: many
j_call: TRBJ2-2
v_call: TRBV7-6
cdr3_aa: CASSFSRSGELFF
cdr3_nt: TGTGCCAGCAGCTTCAGTAGATCCGGGGAGCTGTTTTTT

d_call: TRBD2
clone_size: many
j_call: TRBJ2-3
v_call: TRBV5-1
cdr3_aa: CASSPLTSGGSTDTQYF
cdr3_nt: TGCGCCAGCAGCCCCCTGACTAGCGGGGGAAGCACAGATACGCAGTATTTT

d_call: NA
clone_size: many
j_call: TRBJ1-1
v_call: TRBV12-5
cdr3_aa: CASGLVLGRAATEAFF
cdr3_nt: TGTGCTAGTGGTTTGGTACTGGGGAGGGCGGCCACTGAAGCTTTCTTT

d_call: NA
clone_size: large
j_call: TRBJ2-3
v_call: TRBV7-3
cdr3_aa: CASSSRTPSRGDNTDTQYF
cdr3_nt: TGTGCCAGCAGCTCCCGAACCCCCTCCAGGGGAGATAACACAGATACGCAGTATTTT

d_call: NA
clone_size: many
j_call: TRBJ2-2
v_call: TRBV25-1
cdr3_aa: CASKDGTGELFF
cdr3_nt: TGTGCCAGTAAGGACGGCACCGGGGAGCTGTTTTTT

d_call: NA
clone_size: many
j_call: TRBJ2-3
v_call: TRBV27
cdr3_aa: CASTAADTQYF
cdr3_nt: TGTGCCAGTACTGCGGCAGATACGCAGTATTTT

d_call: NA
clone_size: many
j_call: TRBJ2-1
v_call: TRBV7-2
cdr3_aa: CASSLIAGSSYNEQFF
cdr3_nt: TGTGCCAGCAGCTTAATCGCGGGGAGCTCCTACAATGAGCAGTTCTTC

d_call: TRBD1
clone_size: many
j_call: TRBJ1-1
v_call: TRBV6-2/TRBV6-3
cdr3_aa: CASSYNLRDREAFF
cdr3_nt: TGTGCCAGCAGTTATAATTTGCGGGACAGGGAAGCTTTCTTT

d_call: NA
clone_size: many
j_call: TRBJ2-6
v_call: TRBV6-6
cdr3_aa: CASSAKIGSGANVLTF
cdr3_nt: TGTGCCAGCAGCGCGAAAATAGGATCTGGGGCCAACGTCCTGACTTTC

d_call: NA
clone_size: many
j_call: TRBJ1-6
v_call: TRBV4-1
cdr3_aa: CASSLDRSGIPLHF
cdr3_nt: TGCGCCAGCAGCCTCGACCGGAGTGGGATACCCCTCCACTTT

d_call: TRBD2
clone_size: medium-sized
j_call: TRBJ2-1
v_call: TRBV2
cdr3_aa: CASIRLANEQFF
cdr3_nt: TGTGCCAGCATTCGACTAGCCAATGAGCAGTTCTTC

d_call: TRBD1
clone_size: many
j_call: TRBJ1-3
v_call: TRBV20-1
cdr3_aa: CSASDRVNTIYF
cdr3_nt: TGCAGTGCTTCAGACAGGGTTAACACCATATATTTT

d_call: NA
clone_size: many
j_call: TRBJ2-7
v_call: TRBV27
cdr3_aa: CASSMLTEATYEQYF
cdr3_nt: TGTGCCAGCAGTATGTTGACGGAGGCCACCTACGAGCAGTACTTC

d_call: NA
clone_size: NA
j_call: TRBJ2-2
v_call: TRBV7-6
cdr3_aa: CASSFDGSTGELFF
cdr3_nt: TGTGCCAGCAGCTTCGATGGATCGACCGGGGAGCTGTTTTTT

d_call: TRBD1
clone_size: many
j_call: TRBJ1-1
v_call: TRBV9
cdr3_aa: CASSAQGMNTEAFF
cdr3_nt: TGTGCCAGCAGCGCACAGGGGATGAACACTGAAGCTTTCTTT

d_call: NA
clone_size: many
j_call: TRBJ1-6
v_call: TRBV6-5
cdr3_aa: CASSYSPGLESPLHF
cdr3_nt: TGTGCCAGCAGTTACTCGCCGGGACTCGAATCACCCCTCCACTTT

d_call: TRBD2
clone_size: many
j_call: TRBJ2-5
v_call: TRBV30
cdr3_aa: CAWSRTTSGSQETQYF
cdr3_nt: TGTGCCTGGAGTCGAACGACTAGCGGGAGTCAAGAGACCCAGTACTTC

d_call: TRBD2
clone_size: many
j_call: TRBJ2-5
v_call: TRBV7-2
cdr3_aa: CASSPWTSGDETQYF
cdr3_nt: TGTGCCAGCAGCCCATGGACTAGCGGGGATGAGACCCAGTACTTC

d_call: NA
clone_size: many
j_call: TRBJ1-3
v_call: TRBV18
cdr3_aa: CASSPGDLNTIYF
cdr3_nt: TGTGCCAGCTCACCCGGGGACTTGAACACCATATATTTT

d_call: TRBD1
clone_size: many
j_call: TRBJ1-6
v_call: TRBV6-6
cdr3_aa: CASSPRTGAGSPLHF
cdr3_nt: TGTGCCAGCAGTCCAAGGACAGGGGCTGGCTCACCCCTCCACTTT

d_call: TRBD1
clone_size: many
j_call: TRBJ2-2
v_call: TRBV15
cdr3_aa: CATSRDLGTGGSTGELFF
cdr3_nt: TGTGCCACCAGCAGAGATTTGGGGACAGGTGGTAGCACCGGGGAGCTGTTTTTT

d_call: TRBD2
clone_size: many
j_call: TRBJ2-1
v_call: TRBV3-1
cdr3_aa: CASSQESGGPNEQFF
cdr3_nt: TGTGCCAGCAGCCAAGAAAGCGGGGGACCCAATGAGCAGTTCTTC

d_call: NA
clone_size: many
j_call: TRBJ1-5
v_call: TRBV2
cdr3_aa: CASSTGTRHLPQHF
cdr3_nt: TGTGCCAGCAGTACCGGGACCCGTCACCTGCCCCAGCATTTT

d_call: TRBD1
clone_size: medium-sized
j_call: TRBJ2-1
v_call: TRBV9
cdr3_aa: CASSEGDRVDGEQFF
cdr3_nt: TGTGCCAGCAGCGAGGGGGACAGGGTGGACGGTGAGCAGTTCTTC

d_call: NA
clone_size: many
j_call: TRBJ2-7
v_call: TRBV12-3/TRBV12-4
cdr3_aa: CASSSSGRYEQYF
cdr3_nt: TGTGCCAGCAGTTCATCCGGGAGATACGAGCAGTACTTC

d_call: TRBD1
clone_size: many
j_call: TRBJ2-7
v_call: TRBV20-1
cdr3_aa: CSATPEAGGNEQYF
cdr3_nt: TGCAGTGCTACCCCAGAGGCAGGGGGCAACGAGCAGTACTTC

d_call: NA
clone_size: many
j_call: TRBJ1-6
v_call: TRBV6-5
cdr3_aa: CASSSRNSPLHF
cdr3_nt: TGTGCCAGCAGTTCAAGGAATTCACCCCTCCACTTT

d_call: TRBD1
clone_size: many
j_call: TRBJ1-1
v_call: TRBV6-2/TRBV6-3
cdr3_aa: CASSFDRVAEAFF
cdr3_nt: TGTGCCAGCAGTTTTGACAGGGTGGCTGAAGCTTTCTTT

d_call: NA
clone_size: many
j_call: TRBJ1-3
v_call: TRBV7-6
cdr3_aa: CASSLAYRRSGNTIYF
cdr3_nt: TGTGCCAGCAGCTTAGCGTACAGGCGCTCTGGAAACACCATATATTTT

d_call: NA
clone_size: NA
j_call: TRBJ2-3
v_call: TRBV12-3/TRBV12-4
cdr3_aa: CASSSTVGTDTQYF
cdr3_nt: TGTGCCAGCAGCTCAACAGTGGGCACAGATACGCAGTATTTT

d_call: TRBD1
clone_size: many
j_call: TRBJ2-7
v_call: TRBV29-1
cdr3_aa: CSVAGQGSYEQYF
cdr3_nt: TGCAGCGTGGCGGGACAGGGCTCCTACGAGCAGTACTTC

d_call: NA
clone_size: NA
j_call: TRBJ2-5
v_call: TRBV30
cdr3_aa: CAWSSGGQETQYF
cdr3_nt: TGTGCCTGGAGTTCTGGCGGGCAAGAGACCCAGTACTTC